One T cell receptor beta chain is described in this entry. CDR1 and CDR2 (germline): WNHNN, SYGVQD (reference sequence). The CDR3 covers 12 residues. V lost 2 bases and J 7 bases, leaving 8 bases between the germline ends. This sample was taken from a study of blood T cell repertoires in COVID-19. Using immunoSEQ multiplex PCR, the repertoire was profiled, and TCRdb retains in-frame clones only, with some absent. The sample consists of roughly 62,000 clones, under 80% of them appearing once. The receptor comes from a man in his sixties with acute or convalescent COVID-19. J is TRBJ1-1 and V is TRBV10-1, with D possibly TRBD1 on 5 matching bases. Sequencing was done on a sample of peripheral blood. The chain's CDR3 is CASSEVTGEAFF. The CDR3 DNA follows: TGCGCCAGCAGTGAGGTTACAGGTGAAGCTTTCTTT.